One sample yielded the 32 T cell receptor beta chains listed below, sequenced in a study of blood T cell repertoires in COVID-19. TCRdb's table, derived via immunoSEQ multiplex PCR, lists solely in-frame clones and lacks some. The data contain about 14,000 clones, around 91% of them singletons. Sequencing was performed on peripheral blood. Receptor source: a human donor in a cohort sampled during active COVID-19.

CDR3 sequence: CASSEKGQGGEKLFF. CDR3 nucleotide sequence: TGTGCCAGCAGTGAAAAAGGGCAGGGAGGAGAAAAACTGTTTTTT. The rearrangement joins TRBV6-1 to TRBJ1-4; D is perhaps TRBD1 (5 bases). The CDR3 is 15 residues long. Germline V gene sequence: CDR1 MNHNS, CDR2 SASEGT. Trimming removed 2 bases at V and 8 bases at J, with 15 bases between.

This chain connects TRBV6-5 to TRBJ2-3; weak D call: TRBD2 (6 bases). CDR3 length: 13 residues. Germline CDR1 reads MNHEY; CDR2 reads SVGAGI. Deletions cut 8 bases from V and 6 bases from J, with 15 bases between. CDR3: CASLRLGWDTQYF. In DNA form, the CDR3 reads TGTGCCAGCCTAAGACTAGGCTGGGATACGCAGTATTTT.

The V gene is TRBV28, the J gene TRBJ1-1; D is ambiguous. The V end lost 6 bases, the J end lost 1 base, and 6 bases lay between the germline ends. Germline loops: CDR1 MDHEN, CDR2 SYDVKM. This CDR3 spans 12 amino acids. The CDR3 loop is CASREANTEAFF. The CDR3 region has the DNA TGTGCCAGCAGAGAAGCGAACACTGAAGCTTTCTTT.

CDR3 sequence (DNA): TGTGCCAGCAGCTTAGCGGCCCTACGGGGCACAGATACGCAGTATTTT. This gives the protein CASSLAALRGTDTQYF. V usage is TRBV7-2 and J usage is TRBJ2-3; D uncertain. Germline assignment: CDR1 SGHTA and CDR2 FQGNSA. Trimming left V 0 bases short and J 1 base short, with 11 bases between. The CDR3 has 16 residues.

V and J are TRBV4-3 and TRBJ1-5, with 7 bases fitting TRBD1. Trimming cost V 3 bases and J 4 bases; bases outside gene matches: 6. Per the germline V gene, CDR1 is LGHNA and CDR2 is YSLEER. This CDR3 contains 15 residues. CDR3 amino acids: CASSQEQGLNQPQHF. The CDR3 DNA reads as TGCGCCAGCAGCCAGGAACAGGGGCTGAATCAGCCCCAGCATTTT.

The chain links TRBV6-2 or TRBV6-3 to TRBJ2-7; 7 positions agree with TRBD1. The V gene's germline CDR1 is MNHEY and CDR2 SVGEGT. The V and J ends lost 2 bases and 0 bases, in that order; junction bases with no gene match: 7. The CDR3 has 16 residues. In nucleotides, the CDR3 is TGTGCCAGCAGTTACGAGGGGACAGAGATCTCCTACGAGCAGTACTTC. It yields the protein CASSYEGTEISYEQYF.

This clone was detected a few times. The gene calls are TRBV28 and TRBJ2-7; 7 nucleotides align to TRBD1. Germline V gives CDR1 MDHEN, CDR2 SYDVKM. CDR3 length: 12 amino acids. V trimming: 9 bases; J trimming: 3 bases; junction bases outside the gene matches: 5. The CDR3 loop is CASCTGVYEQYF. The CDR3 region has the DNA TGTGCCAGTTGTACAGGGGTCTACGAGCAGTACTTC. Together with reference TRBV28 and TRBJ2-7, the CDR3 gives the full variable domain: DVKVTQSSRYLVKRTGEKVFLECVQDMDHENMFWYRQDPGLGLRLIYFSYDVKMKEKGDIPEGYSVSREKKERFSLILESASTNQTSMYLCASCTGVYEQYFGPGTRLTVT.

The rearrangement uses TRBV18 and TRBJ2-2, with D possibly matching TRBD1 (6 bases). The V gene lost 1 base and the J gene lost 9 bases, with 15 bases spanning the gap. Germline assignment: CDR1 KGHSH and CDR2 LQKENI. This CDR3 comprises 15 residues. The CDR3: CASSPLAAGGRELFF. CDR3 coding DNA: TGTGCCAGCTCACCACTGGCTGCTGGGGGCCGGGAGCTGTTTTTT.

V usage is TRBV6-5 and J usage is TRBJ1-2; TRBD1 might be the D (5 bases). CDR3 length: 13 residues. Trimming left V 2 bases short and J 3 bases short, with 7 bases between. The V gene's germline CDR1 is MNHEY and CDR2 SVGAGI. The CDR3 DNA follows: TGTGCCAGCAGTTACGGGGCAGACTATGGCTACACCTTC. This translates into CASSYGADYGYTF.

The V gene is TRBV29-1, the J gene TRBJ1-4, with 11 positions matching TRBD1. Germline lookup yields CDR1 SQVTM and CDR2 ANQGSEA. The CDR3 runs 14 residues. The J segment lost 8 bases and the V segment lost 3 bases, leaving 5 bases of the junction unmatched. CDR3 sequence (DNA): TGCAGCGTTGAGTTCGGGACAGGGGGGGAAAAACTGTTTTTT. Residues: CSVEFGTGGEKLFF.

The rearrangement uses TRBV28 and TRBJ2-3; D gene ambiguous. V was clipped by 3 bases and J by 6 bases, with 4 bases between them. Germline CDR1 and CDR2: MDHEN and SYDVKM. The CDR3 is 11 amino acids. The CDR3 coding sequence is TGTGCCAGCAGTTTTATGGATACGCAGTATTTT. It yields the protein CASSFMDTQYF. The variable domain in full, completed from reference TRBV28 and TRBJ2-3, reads DVKVTQSSRYLVKRTGEKVFLECVQDMDHENMFWYRQDPGLGLRLIYFSYDVKMKEKGDIPEGYSVSREKKERFSLILESASTNQTSMYLCASSFMDTQYFGPGTRLTVL.

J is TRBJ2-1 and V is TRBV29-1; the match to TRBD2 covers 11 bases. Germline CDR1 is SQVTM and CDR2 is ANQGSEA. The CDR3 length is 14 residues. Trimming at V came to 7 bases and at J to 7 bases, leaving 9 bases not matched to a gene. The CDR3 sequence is CSDLTSGSTNEQFF. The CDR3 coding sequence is TGCAGCGATCTCACTAGCGGGAGTACAAATGAGCAGTTCTTC.

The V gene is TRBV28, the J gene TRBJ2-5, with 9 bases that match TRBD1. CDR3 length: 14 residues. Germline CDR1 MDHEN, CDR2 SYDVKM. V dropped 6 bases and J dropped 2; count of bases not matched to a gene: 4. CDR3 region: CASRRDRVQETQYF. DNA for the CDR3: TGTGCCAGCAGAAGGGACAGGGTTCAAGAGACCCAGTACTTC.

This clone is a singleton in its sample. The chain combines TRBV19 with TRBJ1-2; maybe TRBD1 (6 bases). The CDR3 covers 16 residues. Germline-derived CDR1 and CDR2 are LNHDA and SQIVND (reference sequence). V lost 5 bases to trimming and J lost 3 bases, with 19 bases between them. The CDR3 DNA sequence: TGTGCCAGTAGTGACTTACCGGGACGGACAGACTATGGCTACACCTTC. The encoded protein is CASSDLPGRTDYGYTF. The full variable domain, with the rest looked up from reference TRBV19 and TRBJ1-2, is DGGITQSPKYLFRKEGQNVTLSCEQNLNHDAMYWYRQDPGQGLRLIYYSQIVNDFQKGDIAEGYSVSREKKESFPLTVTSAQKNPTAFYLCASSDLPGRTDYGYTFGSGTRLTVV.

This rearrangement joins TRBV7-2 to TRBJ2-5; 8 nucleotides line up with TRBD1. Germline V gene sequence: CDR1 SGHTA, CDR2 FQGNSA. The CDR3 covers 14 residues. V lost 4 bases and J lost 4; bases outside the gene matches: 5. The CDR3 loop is CASSWTGTGETQYF. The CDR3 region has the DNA TGTGCCAGCAGCTGGACAGGGACGGGAGAGACCCAGTACTTC.

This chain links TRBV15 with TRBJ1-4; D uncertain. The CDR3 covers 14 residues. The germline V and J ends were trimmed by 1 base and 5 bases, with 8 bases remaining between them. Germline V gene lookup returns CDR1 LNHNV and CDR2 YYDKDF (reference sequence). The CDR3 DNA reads TGTGCCACCAGCAGAGGGGCCCGGAATGAAAAACTGTTTTTT. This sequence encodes CATSRGARNEKLFF.

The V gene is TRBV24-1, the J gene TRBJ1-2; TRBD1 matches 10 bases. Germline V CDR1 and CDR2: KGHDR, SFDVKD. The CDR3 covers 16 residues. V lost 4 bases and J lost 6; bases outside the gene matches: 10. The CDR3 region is CATSDPEQGQGNGYTF. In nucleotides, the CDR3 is TGTGCCACCAGTGACCCAGAACAGGGACAGGGGAATGGCTACACCTTC.

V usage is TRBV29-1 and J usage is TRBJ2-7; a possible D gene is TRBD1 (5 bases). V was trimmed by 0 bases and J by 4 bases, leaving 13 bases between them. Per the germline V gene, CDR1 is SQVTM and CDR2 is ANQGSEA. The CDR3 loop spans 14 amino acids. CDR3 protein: CSVEDRRVSYEQYF. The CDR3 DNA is TGCAGCGTTGAAGATCGCAGGGTGAGTTACGAGCAGTACTTC.

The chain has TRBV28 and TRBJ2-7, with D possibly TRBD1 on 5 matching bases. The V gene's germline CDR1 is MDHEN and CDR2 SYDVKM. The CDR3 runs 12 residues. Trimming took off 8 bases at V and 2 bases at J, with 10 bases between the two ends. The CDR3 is CASQGYTYEQYF. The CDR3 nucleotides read TGTGCCAGCCAGGGTTACACCTACGAGCAGTACTTC.

The CDR3: CASRSQQGFGYTF. The DNA of the CDR3 is TGTGCCAGCAGAAGCCAACAGGGCTTTGGCTACACCTTC. This sequence joins TRBV2 and TRBJ1-2, with D perhaps TRBD1 (6 bases). The CDR3 is 13 residues long. V was cut by 6 bases and J by 7 bases, with 15 bases left in between. Per the germline V gene, CDR1 is SNHLY and CDR2 is FYNNEI.

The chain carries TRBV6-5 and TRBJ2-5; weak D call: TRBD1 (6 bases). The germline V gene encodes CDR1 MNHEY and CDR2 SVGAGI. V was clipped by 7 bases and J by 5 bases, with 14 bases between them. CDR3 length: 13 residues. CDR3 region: CASISRGLETQYF. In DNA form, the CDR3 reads TGTGCCAGCATAAGCAGGGGCTTGGAGACCCAGTACTTC.

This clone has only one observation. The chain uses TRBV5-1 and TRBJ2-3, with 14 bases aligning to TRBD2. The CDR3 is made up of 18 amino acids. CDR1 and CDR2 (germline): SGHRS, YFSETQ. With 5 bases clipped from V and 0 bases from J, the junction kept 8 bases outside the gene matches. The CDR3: CASRTDGTSGRSTDTQYF. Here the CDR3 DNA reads TGCGCCAGCAGGACCGACGGGACTAGCGGGAGAAGCACAGATACGCAGTATTTT.

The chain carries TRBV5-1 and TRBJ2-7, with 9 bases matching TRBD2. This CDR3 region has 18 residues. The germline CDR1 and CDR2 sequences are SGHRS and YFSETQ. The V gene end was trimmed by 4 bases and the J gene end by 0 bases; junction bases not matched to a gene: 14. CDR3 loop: CASSPRGAGGRSSYEQYF. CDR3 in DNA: TGCGCCAGCAGCCCTAGGGGAGCGGGAGGCCGGAGCTCCTACGAGCAGTACTTC.

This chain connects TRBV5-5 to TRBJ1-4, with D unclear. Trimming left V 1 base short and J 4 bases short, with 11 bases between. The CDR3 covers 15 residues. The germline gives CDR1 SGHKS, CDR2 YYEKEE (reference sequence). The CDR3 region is CASSLLGLDNEKLFF. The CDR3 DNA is TGTGCCAGCAGCTTGTTGGGCTTGGATAATGAAAAACTGTTTTTT.

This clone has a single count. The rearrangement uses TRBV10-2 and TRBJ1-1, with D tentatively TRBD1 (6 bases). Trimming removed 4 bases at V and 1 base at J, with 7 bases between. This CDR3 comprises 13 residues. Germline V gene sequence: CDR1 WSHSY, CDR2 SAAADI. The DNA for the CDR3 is TGCGCCAGCAGTGTAGGGGGGAACACTGAAGCTTTCTTT. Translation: CASSVGGNTEAFF.

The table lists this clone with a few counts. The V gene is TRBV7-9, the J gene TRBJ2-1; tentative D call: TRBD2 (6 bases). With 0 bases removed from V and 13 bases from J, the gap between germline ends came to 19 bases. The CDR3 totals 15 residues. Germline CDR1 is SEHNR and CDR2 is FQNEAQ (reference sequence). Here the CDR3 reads CASSLAISSGGEQFF. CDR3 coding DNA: TGTGCCAGCAGCTTAGCTATCTCTTCTGGCGGGGAACAGTTCTTC.

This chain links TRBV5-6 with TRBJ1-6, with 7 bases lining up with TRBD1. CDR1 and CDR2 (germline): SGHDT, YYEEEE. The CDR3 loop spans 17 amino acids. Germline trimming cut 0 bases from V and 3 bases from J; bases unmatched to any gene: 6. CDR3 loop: CASSLGRGPNYNSPLHF. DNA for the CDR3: TGTGCCAGCAGCTTGGGAAGGGGGCCAAACTATAATTCACCCCTCCACTTT. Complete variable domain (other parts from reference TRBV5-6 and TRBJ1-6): DAGVTQSPTHLIKTRGQQVTLRCSPKSGHDTVSWYQQALGQGPQFIFQYYEEEERQRGNFPDRFSGHQFPNYSSELNVNALLLGDSALYLCASSLGRGPNYNSPLHFGNGTRLTVT.

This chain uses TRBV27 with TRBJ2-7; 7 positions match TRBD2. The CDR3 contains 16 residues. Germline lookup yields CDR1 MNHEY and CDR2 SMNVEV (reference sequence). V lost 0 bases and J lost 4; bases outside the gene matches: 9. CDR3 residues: CASSLSSGGATYEQYF. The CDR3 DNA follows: TGTGCCAGCAGTTTATCCTCGGGGGGAGCTACTTACGAGCAGTACTTC.

This chain's CDR3 is CASNDRGSGANVLTF. DNA of the CDR3: TGTGCCAGCAATGACAGGGGATCCGGGGCCAACGTCCTGACTTTC. The chain carries TRBV27 and TRBJ2-6; 8 bases agree with TRBD1. CDR1 MNHEY and CDR2 SMNVEV come from the germline V gene (reference sequence). The CDR3 runs 15 residues. V lost 7 bases and J lost 4; bases outside the gene matches: 6.

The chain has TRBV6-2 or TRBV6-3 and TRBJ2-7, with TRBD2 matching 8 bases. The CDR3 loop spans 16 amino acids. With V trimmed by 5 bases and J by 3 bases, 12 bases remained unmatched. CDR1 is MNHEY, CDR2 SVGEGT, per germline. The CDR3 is CASSLAGAGVFYEQYF. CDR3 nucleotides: TGTGCCAGCAGTCTCGCGGGAGCGGGGGTTTTCTACGAGCAGTACTTC.

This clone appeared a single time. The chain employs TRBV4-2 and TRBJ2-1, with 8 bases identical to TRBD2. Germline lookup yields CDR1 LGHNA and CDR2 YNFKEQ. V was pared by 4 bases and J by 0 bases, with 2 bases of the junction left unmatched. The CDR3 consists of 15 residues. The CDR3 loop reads CASSPSGSSYNEQFF. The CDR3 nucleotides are TGTGCCAGCAGCCCGAGCGGGAGCTCCTACAATGAGCAGTTCTTC.

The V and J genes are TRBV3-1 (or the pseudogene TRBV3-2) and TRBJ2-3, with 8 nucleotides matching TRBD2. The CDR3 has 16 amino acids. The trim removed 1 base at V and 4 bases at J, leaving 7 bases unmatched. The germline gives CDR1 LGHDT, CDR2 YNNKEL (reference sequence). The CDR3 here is CASSQGGGGSSDTQYF. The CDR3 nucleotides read TGTGCCAGCAGCCAAGGGGGCGGGGGGTCCTCAGATACGCAGTATTTT.